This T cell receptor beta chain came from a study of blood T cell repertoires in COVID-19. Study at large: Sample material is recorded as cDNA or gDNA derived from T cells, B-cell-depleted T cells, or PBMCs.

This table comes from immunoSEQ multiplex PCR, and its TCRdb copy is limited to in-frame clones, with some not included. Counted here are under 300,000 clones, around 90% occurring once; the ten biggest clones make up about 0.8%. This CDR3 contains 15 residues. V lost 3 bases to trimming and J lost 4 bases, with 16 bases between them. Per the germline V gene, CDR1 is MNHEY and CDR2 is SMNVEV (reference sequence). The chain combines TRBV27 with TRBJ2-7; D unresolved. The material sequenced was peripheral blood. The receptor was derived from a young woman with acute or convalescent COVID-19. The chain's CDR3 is CASSFGNSPDYEQYF. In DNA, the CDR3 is TGTGCCAGCAGTTTTGGCAATAGCCCGGATTACGAGCAGTACTTC.